Each of the 29 T cell receptor beta chains below was sequenced from the same sample in a study of blood T cells in healthy people across ages. Through a sample-barcoded 5' primer and a J-beta primer mix, a second PCR was run for roughly 6 to 12 cycles. From the 5' RACE reads, TCRdb called clonotypes with MiXCR, one entry per CDR3 protein. The profile shows 700,000 to 900,000 distinct CDR3 sequences, roughly 53% of them singletons. The sample comprised blood. Receptors were obtained from a man older than 75 in good health.

This clonotype has more than one count but fewer than ten. This chain connects TRBV24-1 to TRBJ2-6; maybe TRBD2 (6 bases). V was cut by 4 bases and J by 3 bases, with 6 bases left in between. From germline, CDR1 is KGHDR and CDR2 SFDVKD. The CDR3 runs to 14 residues. The CDR3 region is CATSEGGGANVLTF. In DNA, the CDR3 is TGTGCCACCAGTGAGGGGGGTGGGGCCAACGTCCTGACTTTC.

The rearrangement uses TRBV7-2 and TRBJ1-2, with D possibly being TRBD1 (6 bases). From germline, CDR1 is SGHTA and CDR2 FQGNSA. The CDR3 is 15 residues long. The V end was cut by 2 bases, the J end by 0 bases, with 10 bases between. This chain's CDR3 is CASSLQRGPNYGYTF. For the CDR3, the DNA is TGTGCCAGCAGCTTACAGCGGGGGCCTAACTATGGCTACACCTTC.

The chain uses TRBV6-5 and TRBJ2-1; 7 bases are a match to TRBD1. From germline, CDR1 is MNHEY and CDR2 SVGAGI. The CDR3 covers 14 residues. The V and J ends lost 6 bases and 7 bases, in that order; junction bases with no gene match: 9. The CDR3 here is CASRLTGTVNEQFF. The DNA for the CDR3 is TGTGCCAGCAGGCTGACAGGGACGGTTAATGAGCAGTTCTTC.

V and J are TRBV28 and TRBJ2-4; 8 nucleotides align to TRBD2. The V gene's germline CDR1 is MDHEN and CDR2 SYDVKM. The CDR3 loop spans 18 amino acids. V shed 2 bases, J shed 5 bases, and the junction held 14 bases outside the gene matches. CDR3 DNA sequence: TGTGCCAGCAGTTTAAGGGGTCGAGGTAGCGGGACCCAAAACATTCAGTACTTC. Residues: CASSLRGRGSGTQNIQYF.

The sample holds a few counts of this clonotype. The chain has TRBV27 and TRBJ1-4; 11 bases agree with TRBD1. Germline CDR1 and CDR2: MNHEY and SMNVEV (reference sequence). V was clipped by 2 bases and J by 7 bases; unmatched bases: 3. The CDR3 loop spans 15 amino acids. The CDR3 DNA reads as TGTGCCAGCAGTTTACTGGGGACAGGGGGTGAAAAACTGTTTTTT. It is translated as CASSLLGTGGEKLFF. The full variable domain, with the rest looked up from reference TRBV27 and TRBJ1-4, is EAQVTQNPRYLITVTGKKLTVTCSQNMNHEYMSWYRQDPGLGLRQIYYSMNVEVTDKGDVPEGYKVSRKEKRNFPLILESPSPNQTSLYFCASSLLGTGGEKLFFGSGTQLSVL.

CDR3 region: CASSLLIAGGTLYEQYF. The DNA for the CDR3 is TGCGCCAGCAGCCTCCTCATAGCGGGAGGGACCCTCTACGAGCAGTACTTC. This chain connects TRBV4-1 to TRBJ2-7, with 11 bases fitting TRBD2. The CDR3 covers 17 residues. The V gene end was trimmed by 4 bases and the J gene end by 3 bases; junction bases not matched to a gene: 11. In germline, CDR1 is MGHRA, CDR2 YSYEKL.

The chain carries TRBV7-2 and TRBJ1-4; 9 bases line up with TRBD1. The CDR3 totals 14 residues. Germline V gene sequence: CDR1 SGHTA, CDR2 FQGNSA. The V and J ends lost 5 bases and 7 bases, in that order; junction bases with no gene match: 5. The CDR3 DNA sequence: TGTGCCAGCAGCGCGGGACAGGGAAGTGAAAAACTGTTTTTT. Translated, it gives CASSAGQGSEKLFF.

CDR3 amino acids: CATSAHGAGQETQYF. CDR3 DNA: TGTGCCACCAGTGCCCATGGGGCAGGCCAAGAGACCCAGTACTTC. This rearrangement joins TRBV24-1 to TRBJ2-5, with D tentatively TRBD1 (5 bases). V lost 5 bases and J lost 1, with 13 bases in between. Germline CDR1 KGHDR, CDR2 SFDVKD. The length of the CDR3 is 15 residues.

The V gene is TRBV29-1, the J gene TRBJ1-2; 8 bases match TRBD1. Germline values: CDR1 SQVTM, CDR2 ANQGSEA. This CDR3 region has 15 residues. V lost 2 bases and J lost 5; bases outside the gene matches: 10. The CDR3 region is CSVERGSGGIYGYTF. CDR3 DNA: TGCAGCGTTGAAAGAGGGTCAGGGGGCATTTATGGCTACACCTTC.

Of note for this clonotype: A much larger clone sits a single nucleotide away, making a read error possible. The chain joins TRBV9 to TRBJ2-1; D not resolved. Between the trimmed V and J ends, which lost 3 bases and 6 bases, there was a span of 10 bases. From germline, CDR1 is SGDLS and CDR2 YYNGEE. The CDR3 is 13 amino acids. The DNA for the CDR3 is TGTGCCAGCAGCGGAGGTTTAGGCAATGAGCAGTTCTTC. Its translation is CASSGGLGNEQFF.

This clonotype was counted only a few times. The chain has TRBV3-1 and TRBJ2-6, with TRBD1 matching over 8 bases. CDR1 is LGHDT, CDR2 YNNKEL, per germline (reference sequence). J lost 2 bases, V lost 1 base, and 4 bases had no gene match. This CDR3 is 17 amino acids long. CDR3: CASSQGQGIAGANVLTF. Written as DNA, the CDR3 is TGTGCCAGCAGCCAAGGACAGGGGATCGCTGGGGCCAACGTCCTGACTTTC.

There are a few counts of this clonotype. The rearrangement links TRBV5-1 to TRBJ1-4; 8 nucleotides match TRBD1. The trim removed 1 base at V and 0 bases at J, leaving 5 bases unmatched. The CDR3 covers 17 residues. Per germline, CDR1 SGHRS and CDR2 YFSETQ. CDR3: CASSLSPGGTTNEKLFF. CDR3 bases: TGCGCCAGCAGCTTGTCACCAGGGGGCACAACTAATGAAAAACTGTTTTTT.

This chain links TRBV9 with TRBJ2-2; 7 bases map to TRBD2. The V gene end was trimmed by 2 bases and the J gene end by 0 bases; junction bases not matched to a gene: 4. The V gene's germline CDR1 is SGDLS and CDR2 YYNGEE. CDR3 size: 16 residues. CDR3 nucleotide sequence: TGTGCCAGCAGCGTCCTAGCGGAGTCGAACACCGGGGAGCTGTTTTTT. This codes for CASSVLAESNTGELFF.

The sample holds a few counts of this clonotype. The chain recombines TRBV29-1 with TRBJ2-1, with 10 bases identical to TRBD1. CDR3 length equals 16 residues. J gave up 8 bases and V 4 bases, and 14 bases lay outside the gene matches. CDR1 SQVTM and CDR2 ANQGSEA come from the germline V gene. CDR3 loop: CSVGLVRTGGFDEQFF. The CDR3 bases are TGCAGCGTTGGATTAGTGAGGACAGGGGGATTCGATGAGCAGTTCTTC.

This rearrangement joins TRBV5-4 to TRBJ2-2; D is uncertain. The ends were cut back, 2 bases at V and 3 bases at J, with 5 bases in the middle. CDR3 length: 13 amino acids. CDR1 is SGHNT and CDR2 is YYREEE in the germline V gene (reference sequence). The DNA of the CDR3 is TGTGCCAGCAGCTTTCTAGACACCGGGGAGCTGTTTTTT. This encodes CASSFLDTGELFF.

The chain joins TRBV20-1 to TRBJ2-7, with D uncertain. The CDR3 loop spans 11 amino acids. The V end was cut by 4 bases, the J end by 2 bases, with 6 bases between. CDR1 is DFQATT and CDR2 is SNEGSKA in the germline V gene (reference sequence). CDR3 residues: CSATTTYEQYF. In DNA form, the CDR3 reads TGCAGTGCTACAACTACCTACGAGCAGTACTTC.

V and J are TRBV24-1 and TRBJ2-6; D is ambiguous. The CDR3 totals 16 residues. The germline CDR1 and CDR2 sequences are KGHDR and SFDVKD. Trimming pared 1 base from V and 0 bases from J, leaving 6 bases between. CDR3 loop: CATSDFSRSGANVLTF. Written as DNA, the CDR3 is TGTGCCACCAGTGATTTCTCGCGCTCTGGGGCCAACGTCCTGACTTTC.

This chain links TRBV20-1 with TRBJ2-1, with D possibly TRBD2 on 6 matching bases. V gave up 3 bases and J gave up 5 bases, with 17 bases separating them. Per the germline V gene, CDR1 is DFQATT and CDR2 is SNEGSKA (reference sequence). The CDR3 extends over 15 amino acids. CDR3 bases: TGCAGTGCTAGGGCCCCTAACGGGGGAAACAATGAGCAGTTCTTC. Amino acids: CSARAPNGGNNEQFF.

J is TRBJ2-4 and V is TRBV7-9, with D tentatively TRBD1 or TRBD2 (5 bases each). The CDR3 consists of 16 residues. The V gene lost 3 bases and the J gene lost 0 bases, with 12 bases spanning the gap. CDR1 and CDR2 from the germline V gene are SEHNR and FQNEAQ (reference sequence). The chain's CDR3 is CASSFVAGTAKNIQYF. CDR3 bases: TGTGCCAGCAGCTTCGTCGCCGGGACAGCCAAAAACATTCAGTACTTC.

This clonotype was detected only a few times. V gene TRBV10-3 combines with J gene TRBJ2-7; D possibly uses TRBD1 or TRBD2 (5 bases each). This CDR3 comprises 14 residues. Germline CDR1 and CDR2: ENHRY and SYGVKD. V shed 4 bases and J shed 3 bases, with 13 bases lying between them. Written as DNA, the CDR3 is TGTGCCATCAGTGGGGGCGGCGGGCGCTACGAGCAGTACTTC. It specifies CAISGGGGRYEQYF.

A note on this clonotype: One end of the junction does not line up with germline, which may come from a read error. This chain links TRBV11-2 with TRBJ2-7; possibly TRBD1 for D (6 bases). Germline CDR1 reads SGHAT; CDR2 reads FQNNGV. The CDR3 consists of 15 residues. The CDR3 loop reads CASSGRTESSYEEYF. Here the CDR3 DNA reads TGTGCCAGCAGCGGCCGGACAGAGAGCTCCTACGAGGAGTACTTC.

V is TRBV5-1 and J is TRBJ2-4, with TRBD1 identical over 7 bases. The J call is in doubt because the DNA end fits TRBJ2-7 better. CDR3 length: 13 residues. CDR1 is SGHRS, CDR2 YFSETQ, per germline. CDR3 bases: TGCGCCAGCAGCCCAGACAGGGTAAACGAGCAGTACTTC. This translates into CASSPDRVNEQYF.

The chain combines TRBV6-1 with TRBJ2-7, with D unresolved. The germline V gene encodes CDR1 MNHNS and CDR2 SASEGT. The CDR3 sequence is 15 residues long. The V and J ends lost 1 base and 4 bases respectively, with 14 bases between them. In nucleotides, the CDR3 is TGTGCCAGCAGTGAAGGTTCCTCGGCCCTTTACGAGCAGTACTTC. It encodes CASSEGSSALYEQYF.

In DNA, the CDR3 is TGTGCCAGCAGCTTAGAAGGGGGGGGACTAGGGGGCAGAGACGCGTATTTT. Protein: CASSLEGGGLGGRDAYF. The J gene is TRBJ2-3, the V gene TRBV7-2; tentatively, D is TRBD2 (8 bases). V was shortened by 1 base and J by 14 bases, with 28 bases between the two germline ends. This CDR3 spans 17 amino acids. Germline CDR1 reads SGHTA; CDR2 reads FQGNSA.

This clonotype came up a few times. V usage is TRBV29-1 and J usage is TRBJ2-1; TRBD2 aligns across 8 bases. Germline CDR1 is SQVTM and CDR2 is ANQGSEA. The length of the CDR3 is 14 residues. The V and J ends lost 7 bases and 4 bases, in that order; junction bases with no gene match: 9. The CDR3 region is CSAEAGVRYNEQFF. The DNA for the CDR3 is TGCAGCGCCGAAGCGGGAGTGAGGTACAATGAGCAGTTCTTC.

The V call is TRBV2, the J call TRBJ1-2, with D possibly matching TRBD1 (6 bases). Per germline, CDR1 SNHLY and CDR2 FYNNEI. V lost 5 bases and J 0 bases, leaving 10 bases between the germline ends. This CDR3 is 14 amino acids long. CDR3 bases: TGTGCCAGCAGTTGGACAGCCTCTAACTATGGCTACACCTTC. Amino acids: CASSWTASNYGYTF.

V gene TRBV5-1 combines with J gene TRBJ1-2; D perhaps matches TRBD1 (5 bases). The CDR3 length is 16 residues. Germline V gene data show CDR1 as SGHRS and CDR2 as YFSETQ. V lost 0 bases and J lost 7, with 19 bases in between. CDR3 sequence (DNA): TGCGCCAGCAGCTTGGGACGGGGGAACAGTTTGGCTGGCTACACCTTC. As protein: CASSLGRGNSLAGYTF. Drawing the rest from reference TRBV5-1 and TRBJ1-2, the complete variable domain is KAGVTQTPRYLIKTRGQQVTLSCSPISGHRSVSWYQQTPGQGLQFLFEYFSETQRNKGNFPGRFSGRQFSNSRSEMNVSTLELGDSALYLCASSLGRGNSLAGYTFGSGTRLTVV.

The V and J genes are TRBV15 and TRBJ2-1, with TRBD2 as a possible D gene (6 bases). CDR3 length: 16 amino acids. Germline lookup yields CDR1 LNHNV and CDR2 YYDKDF (reference sequence). V was pared by 0 bases and J by 4 bases, with 13 bases between. The chain's CDR3 is CATSRDRGGKYNEQFF. As DNA, the CDR3 is TGTGCCACCAGCAGAGATCGGGGCGGGAAGTACAATGAGCAGTTCTTC.

V and J are TRBV28 and TRBJ2-3, with D perhaps being TRBD1 or TRBD2 (5 bases each). The germline V gene has CDR1 MDHEN and CDR2 SYDVKM. The CDR3 runs to 15 residues. Trimming removed 6 bases from V and 0 bases from J, with 13 bases in between. CDR3 amino acids: CASRFGTVSTDTQYF. CDR3 DNA sequence: TGTGCCAGCAGGTTTGGGACGGTGAGCACAGATACGCAGTATTTT.